One and the same sample provided the 23 T cell receptor beta chains below, sequenced in a study of shared clonotypes between healthy human individuals. Generated by immunoSEQ multiplex PCR, the TCRdb table keeps only in-frame clones and is missing some. The sample has under 600,000 clones; 70% to 80% are singletons. The specimen sequenced was PBMCs. The origin of the receptors is a woman in her forties in good health. Some clones in this sample may be carry-over from other donors' samples.

V gene TRBV5-1 combines with J gene TRBJ2-1; no clear D gene. V lost 0 bases to trimming and J lost 8 bases, with 9 bases between them. This CDR3 region has 13 residues. CDR1 is SGHRS and CDR2 is YFSETQ in the germline V gene. The CDR3 region is CASSLGSGYEQFF. CDR3 DNA sequence: TGCGCCAGCAGCTTGGGGAGTGGGTATGAGCAGTTCTTC. Full variable domain (missing parts from reference TRBV5-1 and TRBJ2-1): KAGVTQTPRYLIKTRGQQVTLSCSPISGHRSVSWYQQTPGQGLQFLFEYFSETQRNKGNFPGRFSGRQFSNSRSEMNVSTLELGDSALYLCASSLGSGYEQFFGPGTRLTVL.

The V call is TRBV5-1, the J call TRBJ2-2; D remains unclear. Germline CDR1 is SGHRS and CDR2 is YFSETQ. The CDR3 runs 15 residues. V dropped 1 base and J dropped 4 bases, with 11 bases sitting between them. The CDR3 loop reads CASSLSKNPTGELFF. In nucleotides, the CDR3 is TGCGCCAGCAGCTTGTCGAAAAACCCCACCGGGGAGCTGTTTTTT.

The rearrangement links TRBV6-6 to TRBJ2-7; D uncertain. V shed 5 bases and J shed 0 bases, with 2 bases lying between them. Germline V lookup: CDR1 MNHNY, CDR2 SVGAGI (reference sequence). The CDR3 sequence is 11 residues long. The CDR3 is CASSTSYEQYF. The CDR3 DNA reads as TGTGCCAGCAGTACCTCCTACGAGCAGTACTTC.

Comment on this clone: The junction differs from germline at one of its ends, possibly a read error. The V gene is TRBV5-1, the J gene TRBJ2-1; TRBD2 might be the D (6 bases). Germline CDR1 reads SGHRS; CDR2 reads YFSETQ. This CDR3 contains 15 residues. The CDR3 sequence: CASTLGGSRPVEQFF. The CDR3 nucleotides are TGCGCCAGCACCTTGGGGGGTTCCCGGCCGGTTGAGCAGTTCTTC.

The chain has TRBV7-8 and TRBJ2-3, with no clear D. Trimming pared 5 bases from V and 6 bases from J, leaving 9 bases between. CDR1 SGHVS and CDR2 FQNEAQ come from the germline V gene. The CDR3 spans 12 residues. The CDR3 DNA reads TGTGCCAGCAGCCGCATGGAGGATACGCAGTATTTT. This gives the protein CASSRMEDTQYF.

This clone was found once. The V and J genes are TRBV7-2 and TRBJ2-5, with D unresolved. This CDR3 is built from 14 residues. CDR1 is SGHTA and CDR2 is FQGNSA in the germline V gene. The V gene lost 0 bases and the J gene lost 6 bases, with 11 bases spanning the gap. CDR3 coding DNA: TGTGCCAGCAGCTTAGCTGGGGTCTTAAAGACCCAGTACTTC. It codes for CASSLAGVLKTQYF.

This chain links TRBV2 with TRBJ2-7; 10 bases are a match to TRBD2. V was pared by 4 bases and J by 6 bases, with 9 bases of the junction left unmatched. The CDR3 runs to 15 residues. Germline V gene lookup returns CDR1 SNHLY and CDR2 FYNNEI. DNA of the CDR3: TGTGCCAGCAGTGTTCGCCTAGCGGGAGCTAGCGAGCAGTACTTC. Translating it yields CASSVRLAGASEQYF.

This clone was detected many times. Distinct nucleotide sequences in the sample also encode this CDR3. V and J are TRBV6-6 and TRBJ1-1; perhaps TRBD1 as D (5 bases). The CDR3 consists of 11 residues. V gave up 8 bases and J gave up 3 bases, with 7 bases separating them. CDR1 is MNHNY, CDR2 SVGAGI, per germline (reference sequence). The CDR3 region is CASRGDTEAFF. The CDR3 DNA reads TGTGCCAGCCGGGGGGACACTGAAGCTTTCTTT.

The chain combines TRBV30 with TRBJ1-6; 8 nucleotides match TRBD1. The J segment lost 6 bases and the V segment lost 3 bases, leaving 10 bases of the junction unmatched. Germline V lookup: CDR1 GTSNPN, CDR2 SVGIG (reference sequence). CDR3 size: 16 residues. CDR3: CAWRLSSGGTNSPLHF. The CDR3, as DNA: TGTGCCTGGAGGCTATCTTCAGGGGGCACTAATTCACCCCTCCACTTT.

The chain's CDR3 is CASSLNPNQPQHF. The DNA for the CDR3 is TGTGCCAGCAGTCTAAACCCTAATCAGCCCCAGCATTTT. The chain couples TRBV27 to TRBJ1-5; D is ambiguous. This CDR3 contains 13 residues. Germline values: CDR1 MNHEY, CDR2 SMNVEV (reference sequence). Between the trimmed V and J ends, which lost 5 bases and 4 bases, there was a span of 9 bases.

Comments on this clone: A read error may be the cause here, since a much bigger clone is one base away. The rearrangement links TRBV28 to TRBJ2-5, with 9 bases lining up with TRBD2. Germline V gives CDR1 MDHEN, CDR2 SYDVKM. CDR3 length: 14 amino acids. CDR3 coding DNA: TGTGCCAGCACGCCAGCGGGAGGACAAGGGACCCAGTACTTC. Translated: CASTPAGGQGTQYF. Together with reference TRBV28 and TRBJ2-5, the CDR3 gives the full variable domain: DVKVTQSSRYLVKRTGEKVFLECVQDMDHENMFWYRQDPGLGLRLIYFSYDVKMKEKGDIPEGYSVSREKKERFSLILESASTNQTSMYLCASTPAGGQGTQYFGPGTRLLVL.

This rearrangement joins TRBV15 to TRBJ1-6; D call uncertain. The germline CDR1 and CDR2 sequences are LNHNV and YYDKDF (reference sequence). Between the trimmed V and J ends, which lost 8 bases and 0 bases, there was a span of 11 bases. CDR3 length: 15 residues. CDR3 in amino acids: CATSKGGSYNSPLHF. CDR3 DNA: TGTGCCACCTCAAAGGGCGGCTCCTATAATTCACCCCTCCACTTT.

In its sample, this clone was seen once. The chain links TRBV7-9 to TRBJ2-1; 8 bases are shared with TRBD2. The CDR3 length is 15 residues. J was trimmed by 0 bases and V by 5 bases; bases with no gene match: 3. Germline V lookup: CDR1 SEHNR, CDR2 FQNEAQ (reference sequence). The CDR3 DNA is TGTGCCAGCAGCGTCAGCGGGGGCTCCTACAATGAGCAGTTCTTC. Protein sequence: CASSVSGGSYNEQFF.

This clone was detected only once. With a much larger clone just one base away, this may be a read error. Other DNA sequences within the sample encode an identical CDR3. The CDR3: CASSLNRNTEAFF. CDR3 nucleotides: TGTGCCAGCAGCTTAAACAGAAACACTGAAGCTTTCTTT. The rearrangement links TRBV7-3 to TRBJ1-1; D uncertain. Deletions cut 1 base from V and 2 bases from J, with 5 bases between. Per the germline V gene, CDR1 is SGHTA and CDR2 is FQGTGA. The CDR3 spans 13 residues.

The chain combines TRBV11-1 with TRBJ2-7, with D perhaps given as TRBD1 or TRBD2 (5 bases each). Trimming took 5 bases from V and 0 from J, leaving 11 bases between them. Germline CDR1 reads SGHAT; CDR2 reads FQDESV (reference sequence). This CDR3 spans 14 amino acids. The CDR3 sequence is CASSLGTDSYEQYF. CDR3 coding DNA: TGTGCCAGCAGCCTCGGGACGGACTCCTACGAGCAGTACTTC.

In DNA form, the CDR3 reads TGCGCCAGCAGCCAAGCCCCGGGCCGGGACAGGGGATATGGCTACACCTTC. Its protein is CASSQAPGRDRGYGYTF. The chain recombines TRBV4-1 with TRBJ1-2; 10 bases match TRBD1. The CDR3 covers 17 residues. The junction had 10 bases not matched to a gene; V was cut back by 1 base and J by 5 bases. The germline gives CDR1 MGHRA, CDR2 YSYEKL.

The chain couples TRBV7-2 to TRBJ2-2; 12 nucleotides agree with TRBD2. CDR3 length: 16 residues. Looked up from germline, CDR1 is SGHTA and CDR2 is FQGNSA. Trimming removed 4 bases from V and 5 bases from J; junction bases left unmatched: 5. The CDR3 sequence is CASSSLAGGGTGELFF. The CDR3 coding sequence is TGTGCCAGCAGCTCCCTAGCGGGAGGGGGGACCGGGGAGCTGTTTTTT. Together with reference TRBV7-2 and TRBJ2-2, the CDR3 gives the full variable domain: GAGVSQSPSNKVTEKGKDVELRCDPISGHTALYWYRQSLGQGLEFLIYFQGNSAPDKSGLPSDRFSAERTGGSVSTLTIQRTQQEDSAVYLCASSSLAGGGTGELFFGEGSRLTVL.

The V and J genes are TRBV5-4 and TRBJ2-5; no reliable D call. The CDR3 runs to 14 residues. V lost 0 bases, J lost 1 base, and 7 bases lay in between. The germline gives CDR1 SGHNT, CDR2 YYREEE (reference sequence). The CDR3 DNA reads TGTGCCAGCAGCTTGGGGGGTCTCCAAGAGACCCAGTACTTC. Protein: CASSLGGLQETQYF.

CDR3 DNA sequence: TGTGCCAGCAGCCCCGGGGCGGGAGAGACCTTGGCAGATACGCAGTATTTT. This sequence encodes CASSPGAGETLADTQYF. The chain links TRBV7-2 to TRBJ2-3, with 7 nucleotides matching TRBD2. V lost 5 bases and J lost 4; bases outside the gene matches: 15. CDR1 and CDR2 from the germline V gene are SGHTA and FQGNSA. The CDR3 length is 17 residues.

The chain has TRBV7-2 and TRBJ2-5; D tentatively fits TRBD1 or TRBD2 (7 bases each). Looked up from germline, CDR1 is SGHTA and CDR2 is FQGNSA. The CDR3 spans 14 residues. The ends were cut back, 5 bases at V and 5 bases at J, with 15 bases in the middle. The CDR3 loop reads CASSPRQGGETQYF. CDR3 nucleotide sequence: TGTGCCAGCAGCCCAAGACAGGGAGGGGAGACCCAGTACTTC.

The chain joins TRBV7-2 to TRBJ2-3; D is perhaps TRBD2 (5 bases). This CDR3 region has 16 residues. CDR1 is SGHTA, CDR2 FQGNSA, per germline. Trimming took 0 bases from V and 2 from J, leaving 12 bases between them. CDR3 in amino acids: CASSLAASWDTDTQYF. The CDR3 coding sequence is TGTGCCAGCAGCTTAGCGGCTAGCTGGGACACAGATACGCAGTATTTT.

The gene calls are TRBV9 and TRBJ2-7; TRBD1 agrees at 8 bases. CDR3 length: 14 residues. V shed 0 bases and J 7 bases; nucleotides not matched to a gene: 6. Per the germline V gene, CDR1 is SGDLS and CDR2 is YYNGEE. The CDR3 DNA is TGTGCCAGCAGCGTAGCAGGGGGCGCATCAGAGCAGTACTTC. This translates into CASSVAGGASEQYF.

On this clone: Other DNA sequences in the sample encode the same CDR3. The chain recombines TRBV14 with TRBJ2-1; 10 bases are shared with TRBD2. Germline trimming cut 3 bases from V and 6 bases from J; bases unmatched to any gene: 5. The CDR3 is 15 residues long. Germline V gene lookup returns CDR1 SGHDN and CDR2 FVKESK. CDR3 in DNA: TGTGCCAGCAGCCAGCTAGCGGGAGCGCTCAATGAGCAGTTCTTC. Encoded protein: CASSQLAGALNEQFF.